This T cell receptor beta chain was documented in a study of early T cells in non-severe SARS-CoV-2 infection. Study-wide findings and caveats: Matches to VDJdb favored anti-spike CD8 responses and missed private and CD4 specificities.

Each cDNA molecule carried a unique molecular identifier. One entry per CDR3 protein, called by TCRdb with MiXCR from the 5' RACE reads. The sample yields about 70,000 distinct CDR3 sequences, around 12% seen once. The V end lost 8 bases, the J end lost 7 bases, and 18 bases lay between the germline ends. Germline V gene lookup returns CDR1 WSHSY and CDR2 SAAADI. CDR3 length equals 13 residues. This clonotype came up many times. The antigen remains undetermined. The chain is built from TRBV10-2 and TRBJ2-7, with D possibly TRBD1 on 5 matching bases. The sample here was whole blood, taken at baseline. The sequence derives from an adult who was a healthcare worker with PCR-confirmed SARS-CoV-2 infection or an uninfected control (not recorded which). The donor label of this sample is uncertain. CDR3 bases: TGCGCCAGCCGAAGGGGTAGCCGCGAGGAGCAGTACTTC. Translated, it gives CASRRGSREEQYF.